The source of this TCR beta chain is a study of monozygotic twins with inflammatory bowel disease. TCRdb reanalyzed the 5' RACE reads and collapses them to one entry per CDR3 protein, without DNA. The listing records 80,000 or so distinct CDR3 sequences. With regard to this clonotype: The antigen is not known.

CDR3 length equals 14 residues. Looked up from germline, CDR1 is SGHNT and CDR2 is YYREEE (reference sequence). Study results and limitations: Concordance status among twins (concordant versus discordant) showed no link to repertoire similarity, possibly from limited power.

The V and J genes are TRBV5-4 and TRBJ2-5; TCRdb calls TRBD1, which cannot be checked without DNA. Input material: blood. This clonotype was obtained from a human donor with ulcerative colitis or Crohn's disease, or a healthy co-twin of an affected twin (not recorded which). CDR3 protein: CAISHPGVQETQYF. The whole variable domain, remainder taken from reference TRBV5-4 and TRBJ2-5, is ETGVTQSPTHLIKTRGQQVTLRCSSQSGHNTVSWYQQALGQGPQFIFQYYREEENGRGNFPPRFSGLQFPNYSSELNVNALELDDSALYLCAISHPGVQETQYFGPGTRLLVL.